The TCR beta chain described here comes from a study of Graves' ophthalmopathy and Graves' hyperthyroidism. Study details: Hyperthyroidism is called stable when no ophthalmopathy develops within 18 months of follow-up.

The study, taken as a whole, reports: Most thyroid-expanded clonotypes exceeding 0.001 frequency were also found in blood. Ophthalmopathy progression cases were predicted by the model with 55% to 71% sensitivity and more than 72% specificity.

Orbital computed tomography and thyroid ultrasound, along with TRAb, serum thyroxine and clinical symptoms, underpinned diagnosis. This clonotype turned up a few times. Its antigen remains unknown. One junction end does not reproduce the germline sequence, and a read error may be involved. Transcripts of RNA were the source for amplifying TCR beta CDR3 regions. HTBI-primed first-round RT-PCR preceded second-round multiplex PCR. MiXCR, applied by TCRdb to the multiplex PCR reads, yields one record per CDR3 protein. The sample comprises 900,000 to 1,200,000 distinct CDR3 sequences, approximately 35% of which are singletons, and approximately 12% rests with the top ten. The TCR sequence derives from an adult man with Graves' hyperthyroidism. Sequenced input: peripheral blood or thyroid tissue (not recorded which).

The CDR3 nucleotides read TGTGCCACCAGCAGAGACAGGGTAGCTTTC. This sequence encodes CATSRDRVAF. The chain combines TRBV15 with TRBJ2-6; perhaps TRBD1 as D (5 bases). The CDR3 has 10 amino acids. CDR1 and CDR2 (germline): LNHNV, YYDKDF (reference sequence).